This T cell receptor (beta chain) was sequenced during a study of shared clonotypes between healthy human individuals. Sequenced by immunoSEQ multiplex PCR; TCRdb stores in-frame clones only, minus some. This sample carries 450,000 to 600,000 clones, around 74% of them seen once, and the ten largest clones take 13%. The CDR3 is made up of 14 amino acids. Looked up from germline, CDR1 is MRHNA and CDR2 is SNTAGT. V was shortened by 3 bases and J by 8 bases, with 14 bases between the two germline ends. The origin of this receptor is a woman between 40 and 50 years old in good health. Some clones in this sample may be carry-over from other donors' samples. Specimen: PBMCs. The V and J genes are TRBV6-4 and TRBJ2-1; the D gene is possibly TRBD1 (5 bases). Written as DNA, the CDR3 is TGTGCCAGCAGTGAGAGTGGGGCACGGGATGAGCAGTTCTTC. It translates to CASSESGARDEQFF.